This T cell receptor (beta chain) was documented in a study of beta chain features in type 1 diabetes. Points from the study as a whole: Among all four CD4+ subsets, Type 1 diabetes patients had TCRB CDR3s that were moderately but significantly shorter.

Trimming shortened V by 8 bases and J by 3 bases, and 16 bases separated the two germline ends. The CDR3 has 13 residues. CDR1 and CDR2 (germline): SQVTM, ANQGSEA. The isolated RNA, all of it, was reverse transcribed, so expressed TCRB transcripts were what got sequenced. Profiled with immunoSEQ multiplex PCR; TCRdb holds only in-frame clones, not every one. The table records 150,000 or so clones, around 63% of them present only once. Every single donor gave one heparinised blood draw, and these averaged approximately 110 mL. Regarding this clone: The antigen remains undetermined.

Specimen: naive CD4+ T cells from blood. The chain has TRBV29-1 and TRBJ1-1, with D uncertain. This TCR came from a man younger than 40 with type 1 diabetes. The CDR3: CSSQLLQYTEAFF. The CDR3 nucleotides read TGCAGCTCCCAGCTGCTTCAATACACTGAAGCTTTCTTT.